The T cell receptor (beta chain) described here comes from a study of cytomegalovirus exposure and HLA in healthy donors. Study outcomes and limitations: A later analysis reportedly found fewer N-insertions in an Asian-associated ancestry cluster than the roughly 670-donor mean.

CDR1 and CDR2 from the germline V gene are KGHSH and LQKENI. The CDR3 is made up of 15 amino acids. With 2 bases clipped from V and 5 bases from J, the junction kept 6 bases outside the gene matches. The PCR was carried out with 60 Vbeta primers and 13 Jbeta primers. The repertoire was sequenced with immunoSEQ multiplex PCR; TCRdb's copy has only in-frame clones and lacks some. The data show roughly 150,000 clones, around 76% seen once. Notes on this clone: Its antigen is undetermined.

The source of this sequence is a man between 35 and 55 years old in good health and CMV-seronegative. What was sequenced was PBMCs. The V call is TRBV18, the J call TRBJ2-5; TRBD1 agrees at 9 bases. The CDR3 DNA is TGTGCCAGCTCACCAGGCACAGGGGGCTTTGAGACCCAGTACTTC. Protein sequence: CASSPGTGGFETQYF.